One and the same sample provided the 9 T cell receptor beta chains below, sequenced in a study of blood T cell repertoires in COVID-19. Using immunoSEQ multiplex PCR, the repertoire was profiled, and TCRdb retains in-frame clones only, with some absent. Among fewer than 50,000 clones, about three quarters were seen once, and the ten largest hold roughly a tenth. Material: peripheral blood. These receptor sequences come from a man aged 65 to 79 with COVID-19, enrolled during active disease.

J is TRBJ2-1 and V is TRBV7-8; TRBD2 aligns across 9 bases. The V gene's germline CDR1 is SGHVS and CDR2 FQNEAQ. The CDR3 has 19 residues. With V trimmed by 2 bases and J by 4 bases, 15 bases remained unmatched. CDR3 sequence reads: CASSLFPRRGGGGYNEQFF. DNA for the CDR3: TGTGCCAGCAGCTTATTCCCCCGGCGGGGCGGGGGGGGGTACAATGAGCAGTTCTTC. Supplemented by reference TRBV7-8 and TRBJ2-1, the full variable domain reads GAGVSQSPRYKVAKRGQDVALRCDPISGHVSLFWYQQALGQGPEFLTYFQNEAQLDKSGLPSDRFFAERPEGSVSTLKIQRTQQEDSAVYLCASSLFPRRGGGGYNEQFFGPGTRLTVL.

The CDR3 DNA reads TGTGCCATCAGCGGCCAGGTTGGCAATCAGCCCCAGCATTTT. As protein: CAISGQVGNQPQHF. The chain has TRBV10-3 and TRBJ1-5; D remains ambiguous. The CDR3 is 14 residues long. CDR1 and CDR2 (germline): ENHRY, SYGVKD. V was clipped by 6 bases and J by 2 bases, with 11 bases between them.

This clone was picked up one time. The V call is TRBV5-1, the J call TRBJ1-2, with D tentatively TRBD1 (6 bases). V was clipped by 0 bases and J by 7 bases, with 10 bases between them. The CDR3 is 13 amino acids. The germline V gene encodes CDR1 SGHRS and CDR2 YFSETQ. The CDR3 DNA sequence: TGCGCCAGCAGCTTGGGCAGGGGAGTTGGCTACACCTTC. It is translated as CASSLGRGVGYTF.

This clone was recorded a few times. The CDR3 coding sequence is TGTGCCAGCAGCTTAAGCGGGGGCTATGGGGAGCTGTTTTTT. This encodes CASSLSGGYGELFF. The V gene is TRBV11-3, the J gene TRBJ2-2; TRBD2 matches 8 bases. V shed 2 bases, J shed 8 bases, and the junction held 4 bases outside the gene matches. The germline CDR1 and CDR2 sequences are SGHNT and YENEEA. The CDR3 contains 14 residues.

The chain couples TRBV9 to TRBJ1-5; the D gene is possibly TRBD1 (5 bases). The CDR3 contains 15 residues. Germline CDR1 SGDLS, CDR2 YYNGEE. The V end lost 2 bases, the J end lost 5 bases, and 14 bases lay between the germline ends. The chain's CDR3 is CASSVGGGDHQPQHF. Here the CDR3 DNA reads TGTGCCAGCAGCGTGGGGGGAGGAGACCATCAGCCCCAGCATTTT.

The chain joins TRBV7-2 to TRBJ2-5; a possible D gene is TRBD2 (5 bases). The CDR3 sequence is 15 residues long. Germline V gene lookup returns CDR1 SGHTA and CDR2 FQGNSA. Trimming stripped 0 bases from V and 4 bases from J, with 12 bases between. CDR3 in DNA: TGTGCCAGCAGCTTAGCCCGGGGAAGTAGAGAGACCCAGTACTTC. It is translated as CASSLARGSRETQYF.

This chain connects TRBV7-8 to TRBJ2-3; D call uncertain. CDR1 SGHVS and CDR2 FQNEAQ come from the germline V gene. CDR3 length equals 12 residues. V was cut by 5 bases and J by 8 bases, with 11 bases left in between. CDR3 sequence reads: CASSTTAFTQYF. The CDR3 bases are TGTGCCAGCAGCACCACAGCTTTTACGCAGTATTTT.

This clone has just a few counts. The gene calls are TRBV27 and TRBJ1-2; 10 nucleotides match TRBD1. Losses at the gene ends were 3 bases for V and 6 bases for J; bases not matched to a gene: 4. The CDR3 is 14 amino acids. Germline V gene lookup returns CDR1 MNHEY and CDR2 SMNVEV (reference sequence). Here the CDR3 DNA reads TGTGCCAGCAGTTTCTCGGGACAGGGGAATGGCTACACCTTC. Amino acids: CASSFSGQGNGYTF.

This clone was detected a few times. V gene TRBV21-1 combines with J gene TRBJ2-5; TRBD1 was called by the table and not checked on the DNA. TRBV21-1 is marked as a pseudogene. The CDR3 runs to 15 residues. The CDR3 DNA follows: TGTGCCAGCAGCGCTGAGGGGGTTCGGCAAGAGACCCAGTACTTC. Translation gives CASSAEGVRQETQYF.